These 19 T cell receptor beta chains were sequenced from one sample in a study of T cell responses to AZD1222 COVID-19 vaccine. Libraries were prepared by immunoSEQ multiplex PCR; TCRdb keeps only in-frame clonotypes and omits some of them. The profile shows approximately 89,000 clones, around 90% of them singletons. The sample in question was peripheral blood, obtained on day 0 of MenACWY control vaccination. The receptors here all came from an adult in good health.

This chain's CDR3 is CASSLSGSDGYTF. The CDR3 region has the DNA TGTGCCAGCAGTTTATCCGGGAGCGATGGCTACACCTTC. The chain joins TRBV28 to TRBJ1-2; D is uncertain. CDR3 length: 13 amino acids. Trimming took off 1 base at V and 6 bases at J, with 9 bases between the two ends. From germline, CDR1 is MDHEN and CDR2 SYDVKM.

CDR3 region: CASRQGGTGELFF. The CDR3 nucleotides are TGTGCTTCAAGACAGGGTGGCACCGGGGAGCTGTTTTTT. V and J are TRBV9 and TRBJ2-2, with TRBD1 matching 7 bases. This CDR3 is 13 amino acids long. The germline CDR1 and CDR2 sequences are SGDLS and YYNGEE.

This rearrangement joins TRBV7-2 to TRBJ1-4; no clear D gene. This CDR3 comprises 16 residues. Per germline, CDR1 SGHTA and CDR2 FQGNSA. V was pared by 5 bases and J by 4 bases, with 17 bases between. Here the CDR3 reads CASSPSHGGGNEKLFF. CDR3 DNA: TGTGCCAGCAGCCCATCCCACGGCGGTGGTAATGAAAAACTGTTTTTT.

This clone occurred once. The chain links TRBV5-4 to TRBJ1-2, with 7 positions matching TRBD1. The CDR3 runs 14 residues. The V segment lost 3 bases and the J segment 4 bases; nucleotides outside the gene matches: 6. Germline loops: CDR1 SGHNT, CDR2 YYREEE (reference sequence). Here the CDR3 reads CASSSDRDSYGYTF. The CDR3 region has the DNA TGTGCCAGCAGCTCCGACAGGGACAGCTATGGCTACACCTTC.

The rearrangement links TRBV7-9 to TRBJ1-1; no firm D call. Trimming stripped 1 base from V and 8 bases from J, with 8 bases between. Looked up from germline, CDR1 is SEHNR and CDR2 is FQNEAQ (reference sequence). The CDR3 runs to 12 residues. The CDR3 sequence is CASSLESPEAFF. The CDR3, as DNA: TGTGCCAGCAGCTTAGAGAGCCCCGAAGCTTTCTTT.

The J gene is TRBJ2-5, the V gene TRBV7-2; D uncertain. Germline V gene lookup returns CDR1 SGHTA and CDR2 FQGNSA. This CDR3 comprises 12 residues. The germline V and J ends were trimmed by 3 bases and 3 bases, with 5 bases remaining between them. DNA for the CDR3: TGTGCCAGCAGCTTTTTAGAAGAGACCCAGTACTTC. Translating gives CASSFLEETQYF.

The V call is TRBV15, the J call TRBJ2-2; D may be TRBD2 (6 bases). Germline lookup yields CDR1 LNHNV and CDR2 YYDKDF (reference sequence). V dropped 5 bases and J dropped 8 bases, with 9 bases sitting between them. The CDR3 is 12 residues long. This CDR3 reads CATSPREGELFF. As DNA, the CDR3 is TGTGCCACCAGCCCTCGGGAGGGGGAGCTGTTTTTT.

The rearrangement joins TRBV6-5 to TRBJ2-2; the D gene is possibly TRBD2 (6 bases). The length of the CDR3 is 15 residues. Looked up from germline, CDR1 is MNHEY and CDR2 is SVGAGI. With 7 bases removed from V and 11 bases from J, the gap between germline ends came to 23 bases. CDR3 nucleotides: TGTGCCAGCATCAAACCCAATTCCGGGACTCCTGAGCTGTTTTTT. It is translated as CASIKPNSGTPELFF.

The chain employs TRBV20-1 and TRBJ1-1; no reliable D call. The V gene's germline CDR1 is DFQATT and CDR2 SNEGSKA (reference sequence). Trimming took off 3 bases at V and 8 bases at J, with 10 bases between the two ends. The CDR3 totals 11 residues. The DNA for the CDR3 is TGCAGTGCTAGTCCCGGGGAAGAAGCTTTCTTT. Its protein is CSASPGEEAFF.

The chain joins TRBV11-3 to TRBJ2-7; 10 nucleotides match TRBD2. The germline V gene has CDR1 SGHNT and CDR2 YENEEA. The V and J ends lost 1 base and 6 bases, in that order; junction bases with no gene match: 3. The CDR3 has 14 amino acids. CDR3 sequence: CASSLVPSGSEQYF. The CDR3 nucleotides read TGTGCCAGCAGCTTAGTTCCTAGCGGGAGCGAGCAGTACTTC. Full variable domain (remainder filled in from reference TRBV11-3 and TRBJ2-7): EAGVVQSPRYKIIEKKQPVAFWCNPISGHNTLYWYLQNLGQGPELLIRYENEEAVDDSQLPKDRFSAERLKGVDSTLKIQPAELGDSAVYLCASSLVPSGSEQYFGPGTRLTVT.

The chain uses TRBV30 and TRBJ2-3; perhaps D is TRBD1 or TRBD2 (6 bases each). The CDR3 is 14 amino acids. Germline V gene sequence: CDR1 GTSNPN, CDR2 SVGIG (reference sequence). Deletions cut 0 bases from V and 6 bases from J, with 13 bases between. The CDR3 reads CAWSVVGGGDTQYF. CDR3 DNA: TGTGCCTGGAGTGTAGTCGGGGGCGGGGATACGCAGTATTTT.

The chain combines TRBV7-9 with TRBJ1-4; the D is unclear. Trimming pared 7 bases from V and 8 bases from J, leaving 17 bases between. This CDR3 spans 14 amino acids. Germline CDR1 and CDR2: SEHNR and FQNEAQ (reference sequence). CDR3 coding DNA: TGTGCCAGCACCCCGGCGGGTATTCGGGAAAAACTGTTTTTT. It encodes CASTPAGIREKLFF.

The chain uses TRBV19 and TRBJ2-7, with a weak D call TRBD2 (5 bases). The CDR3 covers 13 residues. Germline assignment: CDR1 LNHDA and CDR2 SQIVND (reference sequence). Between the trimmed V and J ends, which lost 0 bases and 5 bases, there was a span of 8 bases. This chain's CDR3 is CASSIDSGDEQYF. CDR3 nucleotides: TGTGCCAGTAGTATAGATTCCGGGGACGAGCAGTACTTC.

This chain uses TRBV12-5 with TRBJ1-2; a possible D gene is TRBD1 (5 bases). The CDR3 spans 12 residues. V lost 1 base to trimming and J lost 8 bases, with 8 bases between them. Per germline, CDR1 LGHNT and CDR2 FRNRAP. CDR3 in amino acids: CASGLEGRGYTF. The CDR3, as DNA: TGTGCTAGTGGTTTGGAGGGGCGCGGCTACACCTTC.

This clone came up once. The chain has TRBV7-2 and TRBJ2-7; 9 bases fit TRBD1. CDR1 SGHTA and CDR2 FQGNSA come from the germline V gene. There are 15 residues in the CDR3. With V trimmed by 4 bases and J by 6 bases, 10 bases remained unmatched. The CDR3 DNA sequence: TGTGCCAGCAGCTGGGGGGGACAGGGCTTTTCCGAGCAGTACTTC. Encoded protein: CASSWGGQGFSEQYF.

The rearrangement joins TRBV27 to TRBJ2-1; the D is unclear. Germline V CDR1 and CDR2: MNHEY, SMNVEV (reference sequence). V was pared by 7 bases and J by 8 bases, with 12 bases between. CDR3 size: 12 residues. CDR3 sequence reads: CASIGPFYEQFF. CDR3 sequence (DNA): TGTGCCAGCATAGGACCTTTCTATGAGCAGTTCTTC.

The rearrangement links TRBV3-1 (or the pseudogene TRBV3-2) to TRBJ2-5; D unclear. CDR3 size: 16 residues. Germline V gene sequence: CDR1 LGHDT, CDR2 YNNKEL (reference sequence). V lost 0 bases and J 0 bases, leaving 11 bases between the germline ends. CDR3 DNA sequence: TGTGCCAGCAGCCAAGATAGGGTGAGGTACCAAGAGACCCAGTACTTC. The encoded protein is CASSQDRVRYQETQYF.

CDR3 DNA: TGTGCCAGCAGGACTAGCGGGAGGGCCGGTGAGCAGTTCTTC. As protein: CASRTSGRAGEQFF. V usage is TRBV6-5 and J usage is TRBJ2-1; 14 bases fit TRBD2. This CDR3 contains 14 residues. Germline CDR1 reads MNHEY; CDR2 reads SVGAGI. Trimming at V came to 6 bases and at J to 9 bases, leaving 4 bases not matched to a gene.

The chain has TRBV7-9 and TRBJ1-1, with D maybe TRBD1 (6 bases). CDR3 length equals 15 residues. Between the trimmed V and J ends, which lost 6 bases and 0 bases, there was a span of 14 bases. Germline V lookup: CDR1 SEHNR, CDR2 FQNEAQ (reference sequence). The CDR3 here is CASRRETGMNTEAFF. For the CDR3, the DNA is TGTGCCAGCAGAAGAGAAACAGGGATGAACACTGAAGCTTTCTTT.